Reported below is one T cell receptor (beta chain). The specificity of this receptor is unknown. Per-base qualities were not stored, and no clone one base away is much larger. This sample stems from a study of cytomegalovirus exposure and HLA in healthy donors (dated by TCRdb to about 2017). About the study as a whole: According to a later analysis, the roughly 130 validation repertoires were produced on the same platform as the roughly 720 repertoires of the first cohort. In addition to the first cohort of roughly 670 subjects, a separate validation cohort of 120 different subjects was used. The study aimed to test whether signatures of past pathogen exposure could be identified by cataloging public T cell receptors. To predict cytomegalovirus infection status, the study combined high-throughput TCR immunosequencing, statistical association of individual TCRs with disease status, and machine learning.

V drops 6 bases and J drops 1 base, leaving 7 bases in between. The cysteine opens and the phenylalanine closes a CDR3 of 13 amino acids. Here the CDR3 DNA is all that survives: 39 bases in frame from base 1. CDR1 and CDR2, per the germline V gene, are MGHDK and SYGVNS. The library was obtained by the immunoSEQ multiplex PCR assay. The source study handled its data this way. A statistical classification framework was built for diagnosing cytomegalovirus status from the catalog of TCR beta chain sequences. In TCRdb, the immuneACCESS table is reduced to in-frame sequences with V and J assigned. These tables do not hold every clone; where another copy was compared, an unresolved V gene accounts for under half, and the others remain unexplained. D and trimming were read from the DNA, whereas the V and J calls and clone size are those reported in that table. This sample gives 150,000 to 200,000 clones in total; roughly 88% of them show up just once. Of the sample, roughly 1.5% is held by the ten largest clones.

Separate from the roughly 700-subject first cohort, the validation cohort of 95 to 150 subjects was the group to which the donors belonged. Findings and caveats that apply to the study as a whole: All 120 or so repertoires were used to score co-occurrence in the validation cohort in a later analysis, because that analysis had no HLA typing for the cohort. The classifier was reported to diagnose cytomegalovirus status with high specificity and sensitivity in both the original cohort and the validation cohort. A later analysis found that TCRs clustered in the first cohort also tended to co-occur in the 95 to 150 validation repertoires, with approximately 94% of cluster scores above 0. Most TCR sequences were seen in very few donors, while some public TCRs were found in many individuals. In the study, about 150 TCR beta chains were listed as associated with cytomegalovirus. According to the authors, the approach could potentially be generalized to other disease states and immunological phenotypes. In vitro tests confirmed that three of the cytomegalovirus-associated TCR beta chains recognize cytomegalovirus antigens.

The receptor was derived from a woman between 18 and 29 years old in good health and CMV-seronegative. The specimen was PBMCs. In this chain, TRBV25-1 is recombined with TRBJ1-3; the D segment cannot be called with confidence. The nucleotides read TGTGCCAGCAGGTGGGCTTCTGGAAACACCATATATTTT. This yields the protein CASRWASGNTIYF. With the portions outside the CDR3 filled from the reference TRBV25-1 and TRBJ1-3 genes, the complete variable region becomes EADIYQTPRYLVIGTGKKITLECSQTMGHDKMYWYQQDPGMELHLIHYSYGVNSTEKGDLSSESTVSRIRTEHFPLTLESARPSHTSQYLCASRWASGNTIYFGEGSWLTVV.